This T cell receptor beta chain was identified during a study of beta chain features in type 1 diabetes. Study-level findings and limits: Highly expressing activated T cells could be over-counted with a cDNA template. TCRB CDR3s from Type 1 diabetes patients were moderately but significantly shorter in all four CD4+ subsets. Shorter templates might be favored by PCR, equally in patients and controls.

As every portion of the isolated RNA was reverse transcribed, the sequencing read expressed TCRB transcripts. Naive, central memory and regulatory T cell samples yielded around 3.5 million reads on average. Clones were sequenced by immunoSEQ multiplex PCR, and TCRdb holds only the in-frame ones, with some missing. The repertoire holds around 340,000 clones, with around 9.3% as singletons. Sorting that relied on CD45RO/CCR7/CD25/CD127/CD95/CD27 yielded CD4+ naive, central memory, regulatory and stem cell-like memory cells. This clone was seen only a few times. Its antigen is as yet unknown. The receptor was isolated from a young man with type 1 diabetes. Input material: central memory CD4+ T cells from blood.

CDR3 DNA sequence: TGTGCCAGCAGTTCCCTCAGCGTCGGCACTGAAGCTTTCTTT. This codes for CASSSLSVGTEAFF. This sequence joins TRBV27 and TRBJ1-1; D not certain. With 4 bases removed from V and 4 bases from J, the gap between germline ends came to 13 bases. The CDR3 totals 14 residues. Germline V gene lookup returns CDR1 MNHEY and CDR2 SMNVEV (reference sequence).